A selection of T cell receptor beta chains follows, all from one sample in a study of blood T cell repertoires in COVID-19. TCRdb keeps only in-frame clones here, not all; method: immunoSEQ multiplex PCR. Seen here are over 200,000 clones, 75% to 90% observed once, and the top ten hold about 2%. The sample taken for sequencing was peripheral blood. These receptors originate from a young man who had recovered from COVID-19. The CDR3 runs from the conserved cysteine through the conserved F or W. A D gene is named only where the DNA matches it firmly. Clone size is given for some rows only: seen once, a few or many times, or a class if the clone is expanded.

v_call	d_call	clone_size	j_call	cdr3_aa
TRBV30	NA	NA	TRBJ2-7	CAWSVLGQGISAQYF
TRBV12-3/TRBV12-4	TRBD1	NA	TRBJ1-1	CANRQGTEAFF
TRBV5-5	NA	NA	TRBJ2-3	CASSLNGGGALDTQYF
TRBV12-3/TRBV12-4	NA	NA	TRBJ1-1	CASTLFDTEAFF
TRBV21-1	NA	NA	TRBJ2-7	CASSERWTGRPYEQYFGVEQYF
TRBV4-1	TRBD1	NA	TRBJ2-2	CASSLRQGENTGELFF
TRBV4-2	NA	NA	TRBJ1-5	CASSPHGTNQPQHF
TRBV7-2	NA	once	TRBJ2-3	CASSPSPWGGVQYF
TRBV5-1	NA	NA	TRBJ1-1	CASGPPRGKNTEAFF
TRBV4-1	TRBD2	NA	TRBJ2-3	CASSQGTSGGPHTQYF
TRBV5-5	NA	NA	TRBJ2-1	CASSLETLREQFF
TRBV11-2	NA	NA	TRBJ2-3	CASSPLPGLRTDTQYF
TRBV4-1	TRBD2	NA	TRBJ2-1	CASSQDPAGVIKDEQFF
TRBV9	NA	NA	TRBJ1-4	CASSVRAGDEKLFF
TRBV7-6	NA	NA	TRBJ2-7	CASSLAGQYTPYEQYF
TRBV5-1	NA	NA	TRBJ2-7	CASSLTGLHEQYF
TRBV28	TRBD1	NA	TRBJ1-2	CASSLEGARGYTF
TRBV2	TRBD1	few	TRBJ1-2	CASRVLGQGVRSNYGYTF
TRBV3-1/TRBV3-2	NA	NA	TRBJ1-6	CASSQGQLNSPLHF
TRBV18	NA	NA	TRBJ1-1	CASSPSQGHTEAFF
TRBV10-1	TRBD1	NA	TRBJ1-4	CASSAGGADEKLFF
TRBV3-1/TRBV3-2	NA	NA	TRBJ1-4	CASSYEAVQKLFF
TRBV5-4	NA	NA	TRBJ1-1	CASSPLEGWNTEAFF
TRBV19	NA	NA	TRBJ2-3	CASSISGASTDTQYF
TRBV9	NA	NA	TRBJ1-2	CASSLEQGDYGYTF
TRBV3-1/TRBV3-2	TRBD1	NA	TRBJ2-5	CASSQGTGGETQYF
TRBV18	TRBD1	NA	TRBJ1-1	CASSPNRDSDEAFF
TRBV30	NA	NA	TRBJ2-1	CAWSVGTANEQFF
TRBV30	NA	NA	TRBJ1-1	CAWSETPGHPNTEAFF
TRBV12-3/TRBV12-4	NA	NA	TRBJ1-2	CASSPGYGYTF
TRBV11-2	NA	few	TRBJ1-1	CASSVTGFGTEAFF
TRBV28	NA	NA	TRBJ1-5	CASRLPQGWRRNQPQHF
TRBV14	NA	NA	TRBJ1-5	CASSQDQGGTPGSQPQHF
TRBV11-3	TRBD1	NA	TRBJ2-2	CASSLVGWTGTNTGELFF
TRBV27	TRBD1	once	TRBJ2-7	CASGTGGSYEQYF
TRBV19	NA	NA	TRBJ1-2	CASSFQGLDGYTF
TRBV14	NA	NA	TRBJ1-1	CASSQQSGGQTEAFF
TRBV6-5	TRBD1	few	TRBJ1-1	CASILVPGQEEAFF
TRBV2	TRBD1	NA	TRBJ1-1	CASNDRVQAFF
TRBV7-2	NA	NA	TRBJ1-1	CASSFANEGTEAFF
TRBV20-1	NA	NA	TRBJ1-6	CSASVSSSYNSPLHF
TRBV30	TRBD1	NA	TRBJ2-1	CAWRGDSHNEQFF
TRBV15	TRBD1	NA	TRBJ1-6	CATTQGQFNSPLHF
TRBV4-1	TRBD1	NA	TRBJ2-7	CASSQAGQAYEQYF
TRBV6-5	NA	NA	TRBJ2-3	CASSYGTASQEAQYF
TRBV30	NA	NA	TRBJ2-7	CAWSVASYEQYF
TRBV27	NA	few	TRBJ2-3	CASSFAQTTDTQYF
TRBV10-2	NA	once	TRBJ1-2	CASSDVQGGGYTF
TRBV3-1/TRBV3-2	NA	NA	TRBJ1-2	CASSQAAERGGYTF
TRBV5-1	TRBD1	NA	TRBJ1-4	CASSLRGNNEKLFF
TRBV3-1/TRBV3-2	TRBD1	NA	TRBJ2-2	CASTKGDSETGELFF